The present T cell receptor beta chain was sequenced within a study of radiotherapy plus CTLA-4 blockade in lung cancer. Study as a whole: Disease control was achieved by 31% of patients, and objective responses by about 19%.

Profiling relied on immunoSEQ multiplex PCR, and the TCRdb table lists in-frame clones only, not all of them. The table lists 85,000 to 90,000 clones, more than 85% of them singletons. The study, taken as a whole, reports: Early shifts in blood T cell clones, with interferon-beta, reportedly predicted response best.

The length of the CDR3 is 12 residues. CDR1 and CDR2 (germline): SQVTM, ANQGSEA. V was clipped by 7 bases and J by 10 bases, with 17 bases between them. With regard to this clone: Its antigen is unidentified.

The gene calls are TRBV29-1 and TRBJ2-1; no firm D call. Sequencing used peripheral blood, obtained from a patient treated with radiotherapy plus ipilimumab. The sequence derives from a human donor with non-small cell lung cancer that progressed on radiotherapy plus ipilimumab. The DNA of the CDR3 is TGCAGCGCCATCGACAACCCCGCAGAGCAGTTCTTC. Amino acids: CSAIDNPAEQFF.